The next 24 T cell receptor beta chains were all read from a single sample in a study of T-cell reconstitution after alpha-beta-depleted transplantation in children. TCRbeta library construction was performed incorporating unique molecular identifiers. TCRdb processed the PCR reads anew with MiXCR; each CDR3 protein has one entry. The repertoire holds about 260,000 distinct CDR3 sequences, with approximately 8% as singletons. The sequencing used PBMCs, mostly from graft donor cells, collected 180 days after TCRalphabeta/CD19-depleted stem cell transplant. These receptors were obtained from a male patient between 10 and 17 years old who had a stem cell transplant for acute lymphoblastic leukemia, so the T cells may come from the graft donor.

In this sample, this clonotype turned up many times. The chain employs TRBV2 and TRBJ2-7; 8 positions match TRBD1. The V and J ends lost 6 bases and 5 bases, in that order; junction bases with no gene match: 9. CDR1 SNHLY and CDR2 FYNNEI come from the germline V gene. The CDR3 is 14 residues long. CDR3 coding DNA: TGTGCCAGCAGCGTAAGGACAGGGTATCACGAGCAGTACTTC. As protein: CASSVRTGYHEQYF.

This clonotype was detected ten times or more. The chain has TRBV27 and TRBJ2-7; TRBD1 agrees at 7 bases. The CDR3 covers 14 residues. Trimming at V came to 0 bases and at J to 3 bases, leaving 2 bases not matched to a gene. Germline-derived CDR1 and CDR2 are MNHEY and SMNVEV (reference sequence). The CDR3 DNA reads TGTGCCAGCAGTTTATCCGGGACAGTCTACGAGCAGTACTTC. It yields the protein CASSLSGTVYEQYF.

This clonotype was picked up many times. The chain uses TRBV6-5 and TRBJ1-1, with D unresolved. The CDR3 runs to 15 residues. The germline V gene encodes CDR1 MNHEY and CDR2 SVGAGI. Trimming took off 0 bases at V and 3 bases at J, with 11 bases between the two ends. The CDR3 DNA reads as TGTGCCAGCAGTTACTCGTTTGGGGTTCACACTGAAGCTTTCTTT. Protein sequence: CASSYSFGVHTEAFF.

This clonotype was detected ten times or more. In nucleotides, the CDR3 is TGCGCCAGCAGCTTGGGGCGGACAGGCCCTATGAACACTGAAGCTTTCTTT. Its translation: CASSLGRTGPMNTEAFF. The gene calls are TRBV5-1 and TRBJ1-1; TRBD1 agrees at 7 bases. The CDR3 is 17 residues long. Trimming took 0 bases from V and 0 from J; bases not matched to a gene: 8. Germline V CDR1 and CDR2: SGHRS, YFSETQ.

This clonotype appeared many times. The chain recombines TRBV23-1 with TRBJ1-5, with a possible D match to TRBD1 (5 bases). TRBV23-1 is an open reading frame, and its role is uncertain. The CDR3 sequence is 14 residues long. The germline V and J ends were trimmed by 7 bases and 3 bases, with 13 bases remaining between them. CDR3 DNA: TGCGCCAGCACCTCACTTGGGGCCAATCAGCCCCAGCATTTT. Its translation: CASTSLGANQPQHF.

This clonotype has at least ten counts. The CDR3 loop reads CASSYGAGELFF. CDR3 sequence (DNA): TGTGCCAGCAGTTACGGGGCCGGGGAGCTGTTTTTT. The rearrangement uses TRBV6-2 or TRBV6-3 and TRBJ2-2; D is uncertain. The ends were cut back, 2 bases at V and 6 bases at J, with 4 bases in the middle. From germline, CDR1 is MNHEY and CDR2 SVGEGT. The CDR3 has 12 amino acids.

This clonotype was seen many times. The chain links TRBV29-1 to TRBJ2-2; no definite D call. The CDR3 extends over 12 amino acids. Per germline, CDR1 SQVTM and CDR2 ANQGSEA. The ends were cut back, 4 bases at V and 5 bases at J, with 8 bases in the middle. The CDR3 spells CSVVSGTGELFF. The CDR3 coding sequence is TGCAGCGTTGTGTCCGGTACCGGGGAGCTGTTTTTT.

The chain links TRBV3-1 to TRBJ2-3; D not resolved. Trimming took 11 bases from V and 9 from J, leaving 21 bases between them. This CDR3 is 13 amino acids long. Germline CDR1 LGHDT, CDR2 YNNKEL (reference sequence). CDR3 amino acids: CASCQERQLTQYF. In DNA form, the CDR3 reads TGTGCCTCCTGCCAAGAAAGGCAGTTGACGCAGTATTTT.

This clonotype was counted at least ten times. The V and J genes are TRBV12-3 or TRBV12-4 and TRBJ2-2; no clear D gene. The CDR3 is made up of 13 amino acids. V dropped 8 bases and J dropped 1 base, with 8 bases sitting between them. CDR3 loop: CASGTRNTGELFF. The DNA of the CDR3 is TGTGCCAGCGGTACCCGGAACACCGGGGAGCTGTTTTTT.

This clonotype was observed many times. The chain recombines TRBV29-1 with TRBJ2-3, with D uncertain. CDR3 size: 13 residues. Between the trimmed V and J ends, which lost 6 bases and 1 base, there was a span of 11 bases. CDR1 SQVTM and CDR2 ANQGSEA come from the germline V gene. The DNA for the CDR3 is TGCAGCGTCCGGGTCCTCGGCACAGATACGCAGTATTTT. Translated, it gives CSVRVLGTDTQYF.

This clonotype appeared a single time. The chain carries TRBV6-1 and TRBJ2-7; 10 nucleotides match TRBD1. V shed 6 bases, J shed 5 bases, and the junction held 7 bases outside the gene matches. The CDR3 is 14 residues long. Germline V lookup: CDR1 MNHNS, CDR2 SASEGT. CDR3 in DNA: TGTGCCAGCAGCACTTGGGACAGGGGAAACGAGCAGTACTTC. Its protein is CASSTWDRGNEQYF.

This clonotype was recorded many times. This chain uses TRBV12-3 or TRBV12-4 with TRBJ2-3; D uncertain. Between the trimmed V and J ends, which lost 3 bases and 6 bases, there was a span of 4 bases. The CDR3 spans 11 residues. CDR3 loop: CASSLWDTQYF. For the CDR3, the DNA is TGTGCCAGCAGTTTGTGGGATACGCAGTATTTT.

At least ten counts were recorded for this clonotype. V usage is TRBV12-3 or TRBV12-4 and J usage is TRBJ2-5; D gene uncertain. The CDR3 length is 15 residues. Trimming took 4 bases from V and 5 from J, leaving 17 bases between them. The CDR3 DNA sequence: TGTGCCAGCAGTTCCCCCTCCCTACGCATGGAGACCCAGTACTTC. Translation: CASSSPSLRMETQYF.

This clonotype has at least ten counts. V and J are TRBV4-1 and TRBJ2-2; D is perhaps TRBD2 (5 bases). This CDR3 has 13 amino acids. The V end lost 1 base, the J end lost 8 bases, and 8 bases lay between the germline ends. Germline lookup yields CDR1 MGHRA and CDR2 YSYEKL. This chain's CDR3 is CASSQVLAGELFF. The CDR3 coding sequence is TGCGCCAGCAGCCAAGTGTTAGCGGGGGAGCTGTTTTTT.

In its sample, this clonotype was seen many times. The CDR3 DNA reads as TGCGCCAGCAGCTTGCGCAGTACCTACGAGCAGTACTTC. This codes for CASSLRSTYEQYF. The chain employs TRBV5-1 and TRBJ2-7; D not resolved. Looked up from germline, CDR1 is SGHRS and CDR2 is YFSETQ. V dropped 1 base and J dropped 2 bases, with 7 bases sitting between them. CDR3 length: 13 amino acids.

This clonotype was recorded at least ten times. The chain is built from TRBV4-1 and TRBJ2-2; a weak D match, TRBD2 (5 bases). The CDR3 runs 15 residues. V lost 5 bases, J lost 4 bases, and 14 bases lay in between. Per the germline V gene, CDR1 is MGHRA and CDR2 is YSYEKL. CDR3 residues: CASSSDGRTTGELFF. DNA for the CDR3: TGCGCCAGCAGCTCTGATGGGAGAACCACCGGGGAGCTGTTTTTT.

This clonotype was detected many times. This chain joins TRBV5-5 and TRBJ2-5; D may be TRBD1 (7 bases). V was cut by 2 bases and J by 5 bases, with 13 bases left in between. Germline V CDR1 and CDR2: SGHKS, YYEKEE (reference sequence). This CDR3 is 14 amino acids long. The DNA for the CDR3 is TGTGCCAGCAGCTTTCAGGGGGGCCGGGAGACCCAGTACTTC. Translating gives CASSFQGGRETQYF.

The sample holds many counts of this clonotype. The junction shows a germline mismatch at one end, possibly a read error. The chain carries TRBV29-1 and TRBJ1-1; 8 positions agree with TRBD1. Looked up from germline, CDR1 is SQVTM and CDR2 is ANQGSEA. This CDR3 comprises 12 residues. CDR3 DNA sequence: TGCAGCTTTGACAGGGGGAACACTGAAGCTTTCTTT. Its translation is CSFDRGNTEAFF.

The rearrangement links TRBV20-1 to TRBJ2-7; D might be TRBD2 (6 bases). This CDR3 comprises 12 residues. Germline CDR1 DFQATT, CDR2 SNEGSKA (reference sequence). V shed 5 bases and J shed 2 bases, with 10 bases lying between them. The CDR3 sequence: CSALAPTYEQYF. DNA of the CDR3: TGCAGTGCTCTAGCGCCCACCTACGAGCAGTACTTC.

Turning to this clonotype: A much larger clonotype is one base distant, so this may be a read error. The CDR3 DNA reads TGCGCCAGCCATACAGGGAGCTCTGCCTACGAGCAGTACTTC. Its translation: CASHTGSSAYEQYF. The chain employs TRBV4-1 and TRBJ2-7; D is perhaps TRBD1 (6 bases). Deletions cut 8 bases from V and 2 bases from J, with 16 bases between. CDR1 is MGHRA, CDR2 YSYEKL, per germline. This CDR3 is built from 14 residues.

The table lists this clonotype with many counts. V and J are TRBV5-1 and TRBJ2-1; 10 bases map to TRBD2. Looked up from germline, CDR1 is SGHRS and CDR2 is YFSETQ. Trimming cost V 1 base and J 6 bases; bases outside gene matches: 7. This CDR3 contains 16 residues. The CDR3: CASSLRPAGGINEQFF. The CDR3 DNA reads TGCGCCAGCAGCTTGCGTCCAGCGGGAGGGATCAATGAGCAGTTCTTC.

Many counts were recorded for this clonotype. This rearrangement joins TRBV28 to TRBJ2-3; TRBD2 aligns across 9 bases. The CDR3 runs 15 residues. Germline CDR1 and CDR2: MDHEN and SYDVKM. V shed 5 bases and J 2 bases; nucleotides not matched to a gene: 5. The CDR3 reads CASSLAGTTTDTQYF. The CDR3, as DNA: TGTGCCAGCAGTCTAGCGGGAACAACCACAGATACGCAGTATTTT.

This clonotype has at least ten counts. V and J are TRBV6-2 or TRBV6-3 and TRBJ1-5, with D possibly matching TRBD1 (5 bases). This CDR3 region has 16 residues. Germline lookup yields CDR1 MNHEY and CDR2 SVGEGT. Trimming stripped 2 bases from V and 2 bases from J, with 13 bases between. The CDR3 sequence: CASSYEGTPGNQPQHF. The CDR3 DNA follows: TGTGCCAGCAGTTACGAGGGGACCCCGGGCAATCAGCCCCAGCATTTT.

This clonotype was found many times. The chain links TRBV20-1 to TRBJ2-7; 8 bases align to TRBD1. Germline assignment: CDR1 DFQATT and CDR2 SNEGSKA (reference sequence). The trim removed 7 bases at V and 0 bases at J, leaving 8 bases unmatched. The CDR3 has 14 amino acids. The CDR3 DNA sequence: TGCAGTGGTTGCCGGGACAGGAGCTCCTACGAGCAGTACTTC. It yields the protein CSGCRDRSSYEQYF.